This T cell receptor (beta chain) was sequenced for a study of Graves' ophthalmopathy and Graves' hyperthyroidism. Amplification from RNA transcripts yielded the TCR beta CDR3 regions. In the first round, RT-PCR was carried out with HTBI primers, and a multiplex PCR formed the second round. One entry per CDR3 protein, called by TCRdb with MiXCR from the multiplex PCR reads. Of about 1.2 million distinct CDR3 sequences in the sample, around a third were seen once. CDR1 SGHDN and CDR2 FVKESK come from the germline V gene. CDR3 length: 19 amino acids. Trimming removed 0 bases at V and 8 bases at J, with 28 bases between.

This chain links TRBV14 with TRBJ1-2; D gene ambiguous. This receptor was identified in an adult man with Graves' hyperthyroidism. The sequenced sample was peripheral blood or thyroid tissue (not recorded which). CDR3: CASSQDHRSPAEVEEGYTF. In DNA, the CDR3 is TGTGCCAGCAGCCAAGATCACCGCTCGCCCGCAGAGGTAGAAGAAGGCTACACCTTC. The whole variable domain, remainder taken from reference TRBV14 and TRBJ1-2, is EAGVTQFPSHSVIEKGQTVTLRCDPISGHDNLYWYRRVMGKEIKFLLHFVKESKQDESGMPNNRFLAERTGGTYSTLKVQPAELEDSGVYFCASSQDHRSPAEVEEGYTFGSGTRLTVV.